Sequencing of this T cell receptor (beta chain) was carried out in a study of blood T cells in healthy people across ages. Study details: About one barcoded beta molecule per two T cells came from capture by template switching.

Every donor provided 8.5 to 10 milliliters of peripheral blood. On this clonotype itself: Its antigen is unidentified.

CDR3 size: 14 residues. CDR1 is KGHSH and CDR2 is LQKENI in the germline V gene. The ends were cut back, 5 bases at V and 5 bases at J, with 13 bases in the middle. Findings and caveats of the study: Diversity estimated from one million T cells was considered an underestimate. Possibly confounding the expanded clonotype changes was the fact that donor CMV status was unknown.

Primers used in a second PCR of about 7 to 11 cycles were a sample-barcoded 5' primer and a J-beta primer mix. Each CDR3 protein gets one entry after TCRdb re-called the 5' RACE reads with MiXCR. Here the sample spans about 1.1 million distinct CDR3 sequences, around two fifths being singletons. The chain combines TRBV18 with TRBJ2-1; D is perhaps TRBD1 (5 bases). Specimen: blood. This sequence was found in a man younger than 35 in good health. Written as DNA, the CDR3 is TGTGCCAGCTCATCTGGCGGCAGGGACAATGAGCAGTTCTTC. Residues: CASSSGGRDNEQFF.